This is a list of T cell receptor beta chains from one sample in a study of shared clonotypes between healthy human individuals. The data were produced by immunoSEQ multiplex PCR, yet TCRdb's version contains in-frame clones alone and is incomplete. This sample has over 1.5 million clones, with around 98% found just once. Sequenced material: naive CD4+ T cells sorted from blood. These receptors were taken from a man aged 25 to 45 in good health. The CDR3 runs from the conserved cysteine through the conserved F or W. The order of the fields is J gene, V gene, clone size, D gene, CDR3 DNA, CDR3 protein. A D gene is named only where the DNA matches it firmly. Part of the rows lack a size; the others show once, few, many or a class for expanded clones.

>TRBJ2-7|TRBV6-1|.|TRBD2
TGTGCCAGCAGTGAAAGGGGGTCTAGCGGGAGGGTGGCGGCCTACGAGCAGTACTTC
CASSERGSSGRVAAYEQYF
>TRBJ2-1|TRBV9|.|TRBD2
TGTGCCAGCAGCGGACCAGCGGGAGATCTCTACAATGAGCAGTTCTTC
CASSGPAGDLYNEQFF
>TRBJ2-7|TRBV7-6|.|.
TGTGCCAGCAGCAAACTCGGACGGGAGGAGCAGTACTTC
CASSKLGREEQYF
>TRBJ2-2|TRBV5-4|.|TRBD1
TGTGCCAGCAGCTTGGCCGACAGGGGTGGCGGGGAGCTGTTTTTT
CASSLADRGGGELFF
>TRBJ2-7|TRBV2|.|.
TGTGCCAGCAGTGAATTAGTCAACCCAACCGGAGAGCAGTACTTC
CASSELVNPTGEQYF
>TRBJ2-7|TRBV5-4|.|.
TGTGCCAGCAGCTTGGATAGCCCCTACGAGCAGTACTTC
CASSLDSPYEQYF
>TRBJ2-3|TRBV11-2|.|.
TGTGCCAGCAGCTTTGGGAGGAGAGCAGATACGCAGTATTTT
CASSFGRRADTQYF
>TRBJ1-5|TRBV5-5|.|.
TGTGCCAGCAGCTCCGAAGACAGACTGGGCAATCAGCCCCAGCATTTT
CASSSEDRLGNQPQHF
>TRBJ2-3|TRBV18|.|TRBD1
TGTGCCAGCTCACCGCGACAGGGGAGCACAGATACGCAGTATTTT
CASSPRQGSTDTQYF
>TRBJ2-1|TRBV5-1|.|TRBD2
TGCGCCAGCACCCGGGGGGGGACCCCTTCCTACAATGAGCAGTTCTTC
CASTRGGTPSYNEQFF
>TRBJ2-1|TRBV9|.|.
TGTGCCAGTACCAAACTGGGCTCGGGCTCCTACAATGAGCAGTTCTTC
CASTKLGSGSYNEQFF
>TRBJ2-7|TRBV5-4|.|.
TGTGCCAGCAGCTACCCCAAAGGCTACGAGCAGTACTTC
CASSYPKGYEQYF
>TRBJ2-5|TRBV7-8|.|.
TGTGCCAGCAGCACGACATGGGGGGTCCAAGAGACCCAGTACTTC
CASSTTWGVQETQYF
>TRBJ2-3|TRBV4-1|.|TRBD2
TGCGCCAGCAGCCAGGGCGGGCTAGCGGGAGGCGCAGATACGCAGTATTTT
CASSQGGLAGGADTQYF
>TRBJ2-5|TRBV5-1|.|TRBD1
TGCGCCAGCAGCTTGCCTTCAGGGGGCCAAACGGAGACCCAGTACTTC
CASSLPSGGQTETQYF
>TRBJ1-1|TRBV9|.|.
TGTGCCAGCAGCTCCCGGGGGCGGTCTGAAGCTTTCTTT
CASSSRGRSEAFF
>TRBJ2-2|TRBV18|.|.
TGTGCCAGCTCACCACGCCTAGCTTTGAACACCGGGGAGCTGTTTTTT
CASSPRLALNTGELFF
>TRBJ2-1|TRBV7-6|.|.
TGTGCCAGCAGCTTAGCGGGAGAGCAGTTCTTC
CASSLAGEQFF
>TRBJ2-1|TRBV19|.|.
TGTGCCTCATCGGTCCTGGGCAGTGAAGTCTCCTACAATGAGCAGTTCTTC
CASSVLGSEVSYNEQFF
>TRBJ1-5|TRBV7-8|.|.
TGTGCCAGCAGCTTTTATGCGGGAGCCAGCAATCAGCCCCAGCATTTT
CASSFYAGASNQPQHF
>TRBJ2-7|TRBV11-2|.|.
TGTGCCAGCAGCCCCCGATACCTGGACAGCTACGAGCAGTACTTC
CASSPRYLDSYEQYF
>TRBJ2-1|TRBV7-3|.|.
TGTGCCAGCAGTATTGGACGGATCAATGAGCAGTTCTTC
CASSIGRINEQFF
>TRBJ2-7|TRBV10-2|.|.
TGCGCCAGCAGTGAAGGGCCAAGGGGAGAGCAGTACTTC
CASSEGPRGEQYF
>TRBJ2-5|TRBV7-2|.|.
TGTGCCAGCAGCTTAGGTGGTGGCGAGACCCAGTACTTC
CASSLGGGETQYF
>TRBJ2-7|TRBV11-2|.|.
TGTGCCAGCAGCTTAGTTGTTACCGGCCTAGCGTACTTC
CASSLVVTGLAYF
>TRBJ2-1|TRBV5-1|.|TRBD2
TGCGCCAGCAGCTTACTAGCGGGAGAGAATGAGCAGTTCTTC
CASSLLAGENEQFF
>TRBJ2-1|TRBV10-3|once|TRBD2
TGTGCCATCAGTGGGGGACTAGCGGGAGGGCCATATGAGCAGTTCTTC
CAISGGLAGGPYEQFF
>TRBJ2-7|TRBV6-5|.|TRBD1
TGTGCCAGCAGCCGAATGAACAGGGGACCCTACGAGCAGTACTTC
CASSRMNRGPYEQYF
>TRBJ1-4|TRBV4-3|.|TRBD1
TGCGCCAGCAGCCAAGATTGGACAGGGGTTGAAAAACTGTTTTTT
CASSQDWTGVEKLFF
>TRBJ2-1|TRBV29-1|.|TRBD1
TGCAGCGTTGAAGGGACAGGGGTGAATGAGCAGTTCTTC
CSVEGTGVNEQFF
>TRBJ2-5|TRBV11-2|.|.
TGTGCCAGCAGCTTCTCGAGGCTCCTCGGACTCCCTGATGGCACCCAGTACTTC
CASSFSRLLGLPDGTQYF
>TRBJ1-2|TRBV7-9|once|.
TGTGCCAGCACCTCTGGGGGATATGGCTACACCTTC
CASTSGGYGYTF
>TRBJ2-1|TRBV10-2|.|TRBD2
TGCGCCAGCAGTGAGTCTAGTAGGGGCGGGGGGCAGCATGAGCAGTTCTTC
CASSESSRGGGQHEQFF
>TRBJ1-3|TRBV27|.|.
TGTGCCAGCAAATTACACTCTGGAAACACCATATATTTT
CASKLHSGNTIYF
>TRBJ2-5|TRBV29-1|.|.
TGCAGCGTTGCGGTCGTCGGAAGGGTCCAAGAGACCCAGTACTTC
CSVAVVGRVQETQYF
>TRBJ2-3|TRBV11-2|.|.
TGTGCCAGCAGCCCCCCTACTGACAGGGGAGGGGTAGCGCAGTATTTT
CASSPPTDRGGVAQYF
>TRBJ2-1|TRBV10-1|.|.
TGCGCCAGCAGTGATTTCAGGTCAAATTCGTTGTATGAGCAGTTCTTC
CASSDFRSNSLYEQFF
>TRBJ2-7|TRBV5-4|.|TRBD2
TGTGCCAGCAGCTTACTATCGCGTCGGGAGGTTACTTACGAGCAGTACTTC
CASSLLSRREVTYEQYF
>TRBJ2-7|TRBV5-5|.|TRBD1
TGTGCCAGCAGCTTGGAACTGGGGACAGGGGGCTACGAGCAGTACTTC
CASSLELGTGGYEQYF
>TRBJ2-1|TRBV9|.|.
TGTGCCAGCAGCGTAGTTGGGGGTTCCACCTACAATGAGCAGTTCTTC
CASSVVGGSTYNEQFF
>TRBJ2-1|TRBV6-1|.|.
TGTGCCAGCAGTGCAGGAGGGTCGTCGGGTGAGCAGTTCTTC
CASSAGGSSGEQFF
>TRBJ2-7|TRBV9|.|TRBD1
TGTGCCAGCAGCCCCGGGACAGGGGCCTACGAGCAGTACTTC
CASSPGTGAYEQYF
>TRBJ2-1|TRBV5-1|.|.
TGCGCCAGCACCCTGGGCCCAAACAATGAGCAGTTCTTC
CASTLGPNNEQFF
>TRBJ1-4|TRBV28|once|.
TGTGCCAGCAACACGAACCGTGGGTCGCTGGATGAAAAACTGTTTTTT
CASNTNRGSLDEKLFF
>TRBJ2-1|TRBV11-2|.|TRBD2
TGTGCCAGCAGCTTGGGGCCGAGAGCGGGAGTGTCGAATGAGCAGTTCTTC
CASSLGPRAGVSNEQFF